This T cell receptor beta chain was obtained from a study of shared clonotypes between healthy human individuals. Germline V gene lookup returns CDR1 MDHEN and CDR2 SYDVKM. The CDR3 length is 16 residues. V lost 6 bases and J lost 4, with 18 bases in between. Sequenced by immunoSEQ multiplex PCR; TCRdb stores in-frame clones only, minus some. The table records fewer than 550,000 clones, roughly 85% of them present only once. This TCR came from a middle-aged woman in good health. Some clones in this sample may be carry-over from other donors' samples. The chain couples TRBV28 to TRBJ2-2, with D maybe TRBD2 (6 bases). Sequences were obtained from PBMCs. The CDR3 is CASRGGRIQFTGELFF. CDR3 nucleotide sequence: TGTGCCAGCAGGGGGGGACGGATTCAATTCACCGGGGAGCTGTTTTTT.